These 11 T cell receptor beta chains came from one sample sequenced in a study of PD-1 blockade in classical Hodgkin lymphoma. Generated by immunoSEQ multiplex PCR, the TCRdb table keeps only in-frame clones and is missing some. The sample consists of 150,000 or so clones, nearly 80% of them appearing once. Each patient's relapse followed autologous stem cell transplantation, and brentuximab vedotin exposure varied. The sequencing used peripheral blood mononuclear cells (PBMCs), collected before the second cycle of nivolumab. All receptors derive from a human donor with classical Hodgkin lymphoma.

This clone was observed once. V gene TRBV27 combines with J gene TRBJ2-2, with 13 positions matching TRBD2. There are 20 residues in the CDR3. The V and J ends lost 3 bases and 1 base, in that order; junction bases with no gene match: 11. Germline V gene data show CDR1 as MNHEY and CDR2 as SMNVEV (reference sequence). For the CDR3, the DNA is TGTGCCAGCAGTTTCTTAACCCAACGGACTAGCGGGAGGAACACCGGGGAGCTGTTTTTT. Amino acids: CASSFLTQRTSGRNTGELFF.

V gene TRBV7-2 combines with J gene TRBJ2-5; D call uncertain. In germline, CDR1 is SGHTA, CDR2 FQGNSA. V was cut by 1 base and J by 2 bases, with 5 bases left in between. CDR3 length equals 13 residues. This chain's CDR3 is CASSLVFQETQYF. For the CDR3, the DNA is TGTGCCAGCAGCTTAGTCTTTCAAGAGACCCAGTACTTC.

CDR3 sequence reads: CASSSGGSGANVLTF. DNA for the CDR3: TGTGCCAGCAGCTCCGGGGGCTCTGGGGCCAACGTCCTGACTTTC. V gene TRBV5-4 combines with J gene TRBJ2-6, with a weak D call TRBD2 (6 bases). CDR1 and CDR2 (germline): SGHNT, YYREEE (reference sequence). Deletions cut 3 bases from V and 0 bases from J, with 7 bases between. This CDR3 has 15 residues.

Written as DNA, the CDR3 is TGTGCCAGCAGTGAGGACAGGGGGCTTGTTGAAGCTTTCTTT. It yields the protein CASSEDRGLVEAFF. The J gene is TRBJ1-1, the V gene TRBV2; 11 nucleotides match TRBD1. Trimming took 3 bases from V and 7 from J; bases not matched to a gene: 4. This CDR3 region has 14 residues. CDR1 is SNHLY, CDR2 FYNNEI, per germline.

The chain is built from TRBV7-9 and TRBJ1-5, with a tentative D call TRBD1 (5 bases). This CDR3 has 15 residues. Germline loops: CDR1 SEHNR, CDR2 FQNEAQ (reference sequence). V was pared by 2 bases and J by 3 bases, with 11 bases between. The CDR3 region has the DNA TGTGCCAGCAGCTTAACGGGGGGGTTCAATCAGCCCCAGCATTTT. This gives the protein CASSLTGGFNQPQHF. Complete variable domain (other parts from reference TRBV7-9 and TRBJ1-5): DTGVSQNPRHKITKRGQNVTFRCDPISEHNRLYWYRQTLGQGPEFLTYFQNEAQLEKSRLLSDRFSAERPKGSFSTLEIQRTEQGDSAMYLCASSLTGGFNQPQHFGDGTRLSIL.

The chain joins TRBV10-2 to TRBJ2-3, with D perhaps TRBD2 (6 bases). V was cut by 4 bases and J by 1 base, with 12 bases left in between. CDR1 is WSHSY, CDR2 SAAADI, per germline. The CDR3 loop spans 15 amino acids. CDR3 nucleotides: TGCGCCAGCAGTGCGGATTTAGCGGGCACAGATACGCAGTATTTT. It codes for CASSADLAGTDTQYF.

The rearrangement uses TRBV6-5 and TRBJ2-6, with D uncertain. There are 13 residues in the CDR3. V shed 9 bases and J shed 0 bases, with 6 bases lying between them. The germline V gene has CDR1 MNHEY and CDR2 SVGAGI. CDR3 DNA sequence: TGTGCCAGTCGATACTCTGGGGCCAACGTCCTGACTTTC. Encoded protein: CASRYSGANVLTF.

This chain links TRBV6-5 with TRBJ2-5; D may correspond to TRBD1 or TRBD2 (5 bases each). Germline assignment: CDR1 MNHEY and CDR2 SVGAGI. The CDR3 totals 15 residues. With 7 bases removed from V and 5 bases from J, the gap between germline ends came to 20 bases. The chain's CDR3 is CASIPRGVPGETQYF. The CDR3 nucleotides read TGTGCCAGCATCCCCCGAGGGGTCCCGGGGGAGACCCAGTACTTC.

The V gene is TRBV29-1, the J gene TRBJ1-1; a weak D match, TRBD1 (6 bases). Germline V gene lookup returns CDR1 SQVTM and CDR2 ANQGSEA. The CDR3 is made up of 12 amino acids. The V end lost 2 bases, the J end lost 6 bases, and 10 bases lay between the germline ends. The CDR3 region has the DNA TGCAGCGTTGAACAGGGGAGAGCTGAAGCTTTCTTT. It is translated as CSVEQGRAEAFF.

The J gene is TRBJ1-3, the V gene TRBV29-1; D unresolved. This CDR3 region has 15 residues. Germline V gene sequence: CDR1 SQVTM, CDR2 ANQGSEA. Trimming removed 5 bases at V and 0 bases at J, with 14 bases between. DNA of the CDR3: TGCAGCGTTAGAAGCCTCCCGGGCTCTGGAAACACCATATATTTT. Protein: CSVRSLPGSGNTIYF.

The chain links TRBV7-9 to TRBJ2-1; maybe TRBD1 (6 bases). Germline V lookup: CDR1 SEHNR, CDR2 FQNEAQ (reference sequence). The ends were cut back, 5 bases at V and 2 bases at J, with 13 bases in the middle. This CDR3 is 15 amino acids long. Here the CDR3 reads CASSPRGPTYNEQFF. In nucleotides, the CDR3 is TGTGCCAGCAGCCCCAGGGGCCCCACCTACAATGAGCAGTTCTTC.